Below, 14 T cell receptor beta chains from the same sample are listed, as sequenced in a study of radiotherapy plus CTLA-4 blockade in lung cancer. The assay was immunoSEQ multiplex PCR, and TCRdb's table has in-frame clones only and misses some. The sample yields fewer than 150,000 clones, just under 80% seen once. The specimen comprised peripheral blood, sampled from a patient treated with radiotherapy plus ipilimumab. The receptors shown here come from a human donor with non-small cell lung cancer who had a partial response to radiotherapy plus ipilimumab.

CDR3 DNA: TGCGCCAGCAGCTTGGCCGACTCCCCAGGGGCCAACGTCCTGACTTTC. Protein sequence: CASSLADSPGANVLTF. V is TRBV5-1 and J is TRBJ2-6; D is undetermined. V was trimmed by 0 bases and J by 4 bases, leaving 11 bases between them. The CDR3 is made up of 16 amino acids. The germline V gene encodes CDR1 SGHRS and CDR2 YFSETQ.

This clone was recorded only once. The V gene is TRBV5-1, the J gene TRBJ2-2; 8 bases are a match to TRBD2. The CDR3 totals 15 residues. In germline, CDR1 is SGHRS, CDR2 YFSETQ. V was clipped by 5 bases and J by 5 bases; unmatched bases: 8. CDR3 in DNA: TGCGCCAGCAGTCCCGGGACTAGATATACCGGGGAGCTGTTTTTT. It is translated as CASSPGTRYTGELFF.

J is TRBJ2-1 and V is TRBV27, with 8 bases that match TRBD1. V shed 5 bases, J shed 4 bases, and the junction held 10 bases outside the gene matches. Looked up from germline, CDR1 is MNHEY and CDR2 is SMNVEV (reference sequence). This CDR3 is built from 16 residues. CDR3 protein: CASSPVDRGSYNEQFF. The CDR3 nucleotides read TGTGCCAGCAGTCCCGTAGACAGGGGATCATACAATGAGCAGTTCTTC.

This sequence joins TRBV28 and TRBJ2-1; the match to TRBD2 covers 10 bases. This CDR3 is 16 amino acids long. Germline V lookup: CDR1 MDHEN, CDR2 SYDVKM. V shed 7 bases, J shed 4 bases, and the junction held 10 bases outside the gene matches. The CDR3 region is CASTPTGTSVYNEQFF. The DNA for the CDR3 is TGTGCCAGCACCCCAACGGGGACTAGCGTTTACAATGAGCAGTTCTTC.

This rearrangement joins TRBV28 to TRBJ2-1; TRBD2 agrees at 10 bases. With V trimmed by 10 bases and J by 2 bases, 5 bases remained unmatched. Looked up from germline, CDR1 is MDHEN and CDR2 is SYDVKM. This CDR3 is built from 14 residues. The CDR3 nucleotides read TGTGCCATCGGGACTAGCGAACCCTACAATGAGCAGTTCTTC. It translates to CAIGTSEPYNEQFF.

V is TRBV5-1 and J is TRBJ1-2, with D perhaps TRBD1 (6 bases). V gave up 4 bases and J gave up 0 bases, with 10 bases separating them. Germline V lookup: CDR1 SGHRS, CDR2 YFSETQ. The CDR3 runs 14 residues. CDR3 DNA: TGCGCCAGCAGCCCAGGGGCTGCTAACTATGGCTACACCTTC. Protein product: CASSPGAANYGYTF.

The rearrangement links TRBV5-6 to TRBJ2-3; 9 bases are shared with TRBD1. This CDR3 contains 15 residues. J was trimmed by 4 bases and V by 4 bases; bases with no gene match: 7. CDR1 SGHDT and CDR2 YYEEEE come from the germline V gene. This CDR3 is CASSRTGAGADTQYF. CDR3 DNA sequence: TGTGCCAGCAGCAGGACAGGGGCAGGGGCAGATACGCAGTATTTT.

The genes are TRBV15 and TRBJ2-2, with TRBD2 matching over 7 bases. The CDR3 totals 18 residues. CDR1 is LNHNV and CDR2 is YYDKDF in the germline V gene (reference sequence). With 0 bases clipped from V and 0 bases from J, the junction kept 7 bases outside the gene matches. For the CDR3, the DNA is TGTGCCACCAGCAGAGATGGCTTCGCGGGAGCGAACACCGGGGAGCTGTTTTTT. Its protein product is CATSRDGFAGANTGELFF.

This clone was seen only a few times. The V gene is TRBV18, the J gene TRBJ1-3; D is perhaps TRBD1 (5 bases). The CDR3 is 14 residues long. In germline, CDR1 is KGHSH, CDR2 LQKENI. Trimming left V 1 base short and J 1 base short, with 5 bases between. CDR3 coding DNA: TGTGCCAGCTCACCACAGGGGTCTGGAAACACCATATATTTT. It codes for CASSPQGSGNTIYF.

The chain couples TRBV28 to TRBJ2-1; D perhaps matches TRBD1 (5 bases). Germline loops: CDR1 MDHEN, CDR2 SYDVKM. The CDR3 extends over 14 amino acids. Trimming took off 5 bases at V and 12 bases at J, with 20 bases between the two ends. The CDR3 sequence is CASSTPGYRIGQFF. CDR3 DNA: TGTGCCAGCAGTACCCCAGGGTATCGAATTGGGCAGTTCTTC.

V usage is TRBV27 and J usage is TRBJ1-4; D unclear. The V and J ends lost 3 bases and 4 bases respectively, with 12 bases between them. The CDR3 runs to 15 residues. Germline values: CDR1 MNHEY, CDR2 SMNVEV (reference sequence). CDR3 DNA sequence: TGTGCCAGCAGTTTGAGCCTCCGCCTTAATGAAAAACTGTTTTTT. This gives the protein CASSLSLRLNEKLFF.

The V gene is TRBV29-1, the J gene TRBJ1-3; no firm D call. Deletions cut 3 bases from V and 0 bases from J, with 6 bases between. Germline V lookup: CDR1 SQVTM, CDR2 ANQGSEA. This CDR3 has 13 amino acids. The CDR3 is CSVDGDSGNTIYF. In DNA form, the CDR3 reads TGCAGCGTTGACGGAGACTCTGGAAACACCATATATTTT. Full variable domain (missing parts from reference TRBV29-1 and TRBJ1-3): SAVISQKPSRDICQRGTSLTIQCQVDSQVTMMFWYRQQPGQSLTLIATANQGSEATYESGFVIDKFPISRPNLTFSTLTVSNMSPEDSSIYLCSVDGDSGNTIYFGEGSWLTVV.

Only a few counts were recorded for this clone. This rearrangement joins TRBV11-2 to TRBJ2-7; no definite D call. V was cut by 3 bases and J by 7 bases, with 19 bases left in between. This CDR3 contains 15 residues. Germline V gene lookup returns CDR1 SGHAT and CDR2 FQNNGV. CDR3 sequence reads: CASSLDGHHLLEQYF. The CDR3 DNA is TGTGCCAGCAGCTTGGATGGGCACCATTTGTTGGAGCAGTACTTC.

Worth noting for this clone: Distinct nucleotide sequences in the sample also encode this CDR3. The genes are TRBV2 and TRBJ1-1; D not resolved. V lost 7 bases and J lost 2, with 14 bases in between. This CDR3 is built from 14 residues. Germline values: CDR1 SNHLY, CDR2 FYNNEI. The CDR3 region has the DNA TGTGCCAGCATCCGCGGAGTAAGAAACACTGAAGCTTTCTTT. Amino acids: CASIRGVRNTEAFF. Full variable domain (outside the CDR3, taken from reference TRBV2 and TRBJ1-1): EPEVTQTPSHQVTQMGQEVILRCVPISNHLYFYWYRQILGQKVEFLVSFYNNEISEKSEIFDDQFSVERPDGSNFTLKIRSTKLEDSAMYFCASIRGVRNTEAFFGQGTRLTVV.